The 10 T cell receptor beta chains reported below all come from one sample, sequenced in a study of T cell repertoires in cytomegalovirus infection. The antigens of these receptors remain unknown. One entry per CDR3 protein, called by TCRdb with MiXCR from the reads. The sample records about 770,000 distinct CDR3 sequences, almost 30% being singletons. The sequencing here drew on cultured CD8+ T cells from PBMCs, taken from culture after CMV antigen stimulation. The source is a human donor in good health (CMV status not recorded). Some clones in this sample may be carry-over from other donors' samples.

This chain connects TRBV11-3 to TRBJ2-7; D is uncertain. Trimming took off 2 bases at V and 5 bases at J, with 16 bases between the two ends. In germline, CDR1 is SGHNT, CDR2 YENEEA. The CDR3 runs to 15 residues. CDR3 in DNA: TGTGCCAGCAGCTTACTACAGATAGCTCCCCACGAGCAGTACGTC. It translates to CASSLLQIAPHEQYV.

In this sample, this clonotype turned up a few times. This chain uses TRBV6-6 with TRBJ1-2; no reliable D call. CDR3 length: 13 amino acids. Between the trimmed V and J ends, which lost 0 bases and 4 bases, there was a span of 6 bases. CDR1 and CDR2 (germline): MNHNY, SVGAGI (reference sequence). The CDR3 loop reads CASSYSSPYGYTF. As DNA, the CDR3 is TGTGCCAGCAGTTACTCGAGTCCCTATGGCTACACCTTC.

The rearrangement joins TRBV7-9 to TRBJ1-1, with D unclear. The germline V and J ends were trimmed by 5 bases and 6 bases, with 16 bases remaining between them. The CDR3 is 14 amino acids. CDR1 SEHNR and CDR2 FQNEAQ come from the germline V gene (reference sequence). The CDR3 nucleotides read TGTGCCAGCAGCGCCCCAGGCGGTGGTGCTGAAGCTTTCTTT. Translated: CASSAPGGGAEAFF.

This clonotype was detected ten times or more. CDR3 sequence (DNA): TGTGCCAGCAGCTCTCGAGACAGGGGGCGCCCAAAGAACTCCTACGAGCAGTACGTC. As protein: CASSSRDRGRPKNSYEQYV. This chain links TRBV7-3 with TRBJ2-7; 10 nucleotides align to TRBD1. CDR1 and CDR2 from the germline V gene are SGHTA and FQGTGA. This CDR3 is built from 19 residues. The trim removed 4 bases at V and 0 bases at J, leaving 15 bases unmatched.

The chain couples TRBV25-1 to TRBJ1-1, with D unresolved. V shed 2 bases and J shed 5 bases, with 9 bases lying between them. The CDR3 totals 13 residues. CDR1 MGHDK and CDR2 SYGVNS come from the germline V gene. CDR3 nucleotides: TGTGCCAGCAGTGAAGACTGGGAAACTGAAGCTTTCTTT. This translates into CASSEDWETEAFF.

The chain recombines TRBV19 with TRBJ1-1; possible D gene TRBD1, 5 bases. The CDR3 sequence is 15 residues long. V was shortened by 4 bases and J by 5 bases, with 17 bases between the two germline ends. The germline CDR1 and CDR2 sequences are LNHDA and SQIVND (reference sequence). CDR3 in DNA: TGTGCCAGTAGTACTAAAGAGGGGAGGAGGACTGAAGCTTTCTTT. As protein: CASSTKEGRRTEAFF.

This clonotype has a handful of counts. The chain is built from TRBV7-8 and TRBJ1-3, with a tentative D call TRBD1 (5 bases). V was trimmed by 1 base and J by 8 bases, leaving 9 bases between them. Germline CDR1 reads SGHVS; CDR2 reads FQNEAQ. The CDR3 loop spans 13 amino acids. The CDR3 DNA reads as TGTGCCAGCAGCTTAGAGGGGCCCGACACCATATATTTT. Translated: CASSLEGPDTIYF.

The V and J genes are TRBV4-1 and TRBJ1-2; no reliable D call. Trimming pared 1 base from V and 2 bases from J, leaving 11 bases between. CDR1 and CDR2 from the germline V gene are MGHRA and YSYEKL. There are 15 residues in the CDR3. The CDR3 loop reads CASSQVTDPNYGYTF. CDR3 DNA: TGCGCCAGCAGCCAAGTTACGGACCCAAACTATGGCTACACCTTC.

Turning to this clonotype: It may be a read error: a sequence one base away is much more abundant. The chain carries TRBV7-2 and TRBJ2-1; 9 nucleotides align to TRBD2. The length of the CDR3 is 15 residues. Germline V gene sequence: CDR1 SGHTA, CDR2 FQGNSA. J lost 6 bases, V lost 4 bases, and 7 bases had no gene match. In DNA, the CDR3 is TGTACCAGCAGCTCGCGGGGGGGCTCGGTCAATGAGCAGTTCTTC. Translating gives CTSSSRGGSVNEQFF.

The sample holds a few counts of this clonotype. The chain recombines TRBV27 with TRBJ2-3; either TRBD1 or TRBD2 may fit D (6 bases each). In germline, CDR1 is MNHEY, CDR2 SMNVEV (reference sequence). V was cut by 4 bases and J by 2 bases, with 22 bases left in between. The CDR3 covers 18 residues. This chain's CDR3 is CASSSPTSLGGNTDTQYF. For the CDR3, the DNA is TGTGCCAGCAGTTCCCCCACCAGCCTGGGGGGCAACACAGATACGCAGTATTTT.